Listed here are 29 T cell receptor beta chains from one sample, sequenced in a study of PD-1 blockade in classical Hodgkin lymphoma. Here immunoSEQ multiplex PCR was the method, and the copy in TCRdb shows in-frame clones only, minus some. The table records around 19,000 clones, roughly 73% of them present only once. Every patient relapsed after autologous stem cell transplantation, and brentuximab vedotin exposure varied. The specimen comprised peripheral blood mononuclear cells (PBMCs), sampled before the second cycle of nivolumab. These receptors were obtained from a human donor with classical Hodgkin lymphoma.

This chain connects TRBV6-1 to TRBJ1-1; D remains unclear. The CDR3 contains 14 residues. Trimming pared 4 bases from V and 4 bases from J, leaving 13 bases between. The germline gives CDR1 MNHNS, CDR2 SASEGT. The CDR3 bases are TGTGCCAGCAGTGGCCTGGAAAGAGTCACTGAAGCTTTCTTT. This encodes CASSGLERVTEAFF.

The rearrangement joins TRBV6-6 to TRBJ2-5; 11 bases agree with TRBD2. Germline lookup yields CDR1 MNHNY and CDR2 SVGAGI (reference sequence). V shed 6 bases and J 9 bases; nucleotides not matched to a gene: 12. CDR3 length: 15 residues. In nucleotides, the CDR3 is TGTGCCAGCAGGGGTAGCGGGAGGGGAGATCTGGCCCAGTACTTC. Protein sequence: CASRGSGRGDLAQYF.

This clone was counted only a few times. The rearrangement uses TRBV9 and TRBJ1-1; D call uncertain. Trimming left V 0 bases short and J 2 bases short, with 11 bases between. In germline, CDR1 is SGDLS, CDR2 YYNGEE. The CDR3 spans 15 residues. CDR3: CASSVAAGPNTEAFF. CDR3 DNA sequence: TGTGCCAGCAGCGTAGCGGCAGGTCCTAACACTGAAGCTTTCTTT.

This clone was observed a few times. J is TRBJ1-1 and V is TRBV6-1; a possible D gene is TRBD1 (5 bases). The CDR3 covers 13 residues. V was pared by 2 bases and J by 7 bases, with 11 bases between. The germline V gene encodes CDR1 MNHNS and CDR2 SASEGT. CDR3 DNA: TGTGCCAGCAGTGAACAGGGTATGAGTGAAGCTTTCTTT. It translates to CASSEQGMSEAFF.

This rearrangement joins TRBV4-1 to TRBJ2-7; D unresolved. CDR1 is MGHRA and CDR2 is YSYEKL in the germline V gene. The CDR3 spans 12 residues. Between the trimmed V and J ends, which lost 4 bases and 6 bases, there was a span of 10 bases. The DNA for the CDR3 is TGCGCCAGCAGCCCCCATAGCCGCGAGCAGTACTTC. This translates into CASSPHSREQYF.

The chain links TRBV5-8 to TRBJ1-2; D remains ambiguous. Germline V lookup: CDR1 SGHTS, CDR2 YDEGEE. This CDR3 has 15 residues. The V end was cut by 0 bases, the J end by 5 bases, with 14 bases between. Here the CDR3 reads CASSLGTISLYGYTF. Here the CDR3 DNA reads TGTGCCAGCAGCTTGGGTACGATATCTTTGTATGGCTACACCTTC.

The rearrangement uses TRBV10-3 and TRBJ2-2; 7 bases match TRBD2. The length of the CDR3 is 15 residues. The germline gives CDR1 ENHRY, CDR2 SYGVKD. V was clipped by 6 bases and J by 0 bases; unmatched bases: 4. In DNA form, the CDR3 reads TGTGCCATCAGCGGCGGACTAGCGAACACCGGGGAGCTGTTTTTT. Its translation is CAISGGLANTGELFF.

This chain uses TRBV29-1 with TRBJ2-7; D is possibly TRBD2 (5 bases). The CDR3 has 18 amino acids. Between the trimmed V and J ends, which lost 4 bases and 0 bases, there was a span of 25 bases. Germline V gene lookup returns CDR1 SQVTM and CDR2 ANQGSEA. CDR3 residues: CSVVRWNLRTPSSYEQYF. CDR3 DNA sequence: TGCAGCGTTGTGAGGTGGAATTTACGGACTCCGAGCTCCTACGAGCAGTACTTC.

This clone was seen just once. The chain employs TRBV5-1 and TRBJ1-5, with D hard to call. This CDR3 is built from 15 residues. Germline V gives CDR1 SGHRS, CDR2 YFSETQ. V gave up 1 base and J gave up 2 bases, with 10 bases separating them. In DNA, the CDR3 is TGCGCCAGCAGCTTGTTGGGTGAGGGCAATCAGCCCCAGCATTTT. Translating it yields CASSLLGEGNQPQHF.

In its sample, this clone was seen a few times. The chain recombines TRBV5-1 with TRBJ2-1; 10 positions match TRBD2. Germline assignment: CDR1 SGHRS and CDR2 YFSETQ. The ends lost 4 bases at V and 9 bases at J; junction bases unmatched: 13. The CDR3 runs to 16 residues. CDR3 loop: CASSPAGGPFLGEQFF. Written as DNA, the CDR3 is TGCGCCAGCAGCCCAGCGGGAGGGCCTTTTTTGGGTGAGCAGTTCTTC.

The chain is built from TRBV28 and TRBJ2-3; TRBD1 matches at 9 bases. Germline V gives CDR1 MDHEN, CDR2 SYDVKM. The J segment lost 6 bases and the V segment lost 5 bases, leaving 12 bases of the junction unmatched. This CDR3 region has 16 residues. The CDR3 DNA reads TGTGCCAGCAGTCGCACCCGGGGACAGGGTGGGGATACGCAGTATTTT. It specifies CASSRTRGQGGDTQYF.

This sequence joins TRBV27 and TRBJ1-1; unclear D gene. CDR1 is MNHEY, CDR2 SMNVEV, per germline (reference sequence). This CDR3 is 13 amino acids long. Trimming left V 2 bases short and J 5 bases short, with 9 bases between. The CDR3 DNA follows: TGTGCCAGCAGTTTAAGGTCTCAGACTGAAGCTTTCTTT. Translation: CASSLRSQTEAFF.

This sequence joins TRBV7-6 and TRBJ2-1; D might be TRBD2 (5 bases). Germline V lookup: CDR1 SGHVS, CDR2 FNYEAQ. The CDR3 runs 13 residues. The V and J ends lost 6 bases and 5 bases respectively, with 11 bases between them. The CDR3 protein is CASSFGVNNEQFF. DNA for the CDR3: TGTGCCAGCAGTTTCGGGGTGAACAATGAGCAGTTCTTC. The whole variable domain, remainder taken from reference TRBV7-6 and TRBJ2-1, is GAGVSQSPRYKVTKRGQDVALRCDPISGHVSLYWYRQALGQGPEFLTYFNYEAQQDKSGLPNDRFSAERPEGSISTLTIQRTEQRDSAMYRCASSFGVNNEQFFGPGTRLTVL.

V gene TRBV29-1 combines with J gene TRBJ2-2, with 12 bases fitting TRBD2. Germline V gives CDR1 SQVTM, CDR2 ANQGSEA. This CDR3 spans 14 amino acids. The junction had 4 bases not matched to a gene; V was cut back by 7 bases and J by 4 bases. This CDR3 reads CSALAGGRTGELFF. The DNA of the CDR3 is TGCAGCGCCCTAGCGGGAGGGCGCACCGGGGAGCTGTTTTTT.

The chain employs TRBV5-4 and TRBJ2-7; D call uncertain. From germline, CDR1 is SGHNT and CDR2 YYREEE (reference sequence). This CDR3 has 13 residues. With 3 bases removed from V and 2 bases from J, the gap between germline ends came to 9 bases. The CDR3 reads CASSSTNTYEQYF. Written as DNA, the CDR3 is TGTGCCAGCAGCTCGACAAATACCTACGAGCAGTACTTC.

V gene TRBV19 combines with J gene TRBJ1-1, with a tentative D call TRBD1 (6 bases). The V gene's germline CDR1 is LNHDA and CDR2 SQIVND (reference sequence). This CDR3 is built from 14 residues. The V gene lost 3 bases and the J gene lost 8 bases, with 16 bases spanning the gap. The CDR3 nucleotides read TGTGCCAGTAGTATTGGGCAGGGGTATTTAGAAGCTTTCTTT. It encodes CASSIGQGYLEAFF.

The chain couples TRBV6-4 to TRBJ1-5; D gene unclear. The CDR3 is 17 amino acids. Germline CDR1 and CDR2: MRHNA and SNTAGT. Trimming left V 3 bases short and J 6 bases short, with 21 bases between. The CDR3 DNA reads TGTGCCAGCAGTGATGAAGGCGCCTGGCAAGTCGGTCAGCCCCAGCATTTT. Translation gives CASSDEGAWQVGQPQHF.

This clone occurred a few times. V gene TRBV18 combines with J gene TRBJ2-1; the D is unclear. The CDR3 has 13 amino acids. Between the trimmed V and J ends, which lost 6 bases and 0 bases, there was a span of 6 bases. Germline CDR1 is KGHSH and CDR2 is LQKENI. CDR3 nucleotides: TGTGCCAGCTCTATCAGCTCCTACAATGAGCAGTTCTTC. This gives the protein CASSISSYNEQFF.

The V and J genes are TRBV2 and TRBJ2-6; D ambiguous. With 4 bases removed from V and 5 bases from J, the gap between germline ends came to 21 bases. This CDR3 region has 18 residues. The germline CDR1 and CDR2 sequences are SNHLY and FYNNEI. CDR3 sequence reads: CASSAAIPIQSRANVLTF. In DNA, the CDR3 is TGTGCCAGCAGTGCGGCTATTCCGATACAAAGTCGGGCCAACGTCCTGACTTTC.

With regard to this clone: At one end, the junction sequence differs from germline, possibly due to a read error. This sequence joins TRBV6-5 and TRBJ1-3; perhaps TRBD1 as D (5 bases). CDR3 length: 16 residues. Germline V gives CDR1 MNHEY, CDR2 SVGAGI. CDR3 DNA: TGTGCCAACAGTTACTCGATCGGGGGATCTGGAAACACCATATATTTT. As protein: CANSYSIGGSGNTIYF.

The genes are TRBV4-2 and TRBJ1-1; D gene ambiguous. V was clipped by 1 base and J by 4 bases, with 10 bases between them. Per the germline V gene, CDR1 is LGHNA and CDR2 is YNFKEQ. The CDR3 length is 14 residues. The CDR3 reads CASSQARLATEAFF. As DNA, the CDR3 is TGTGCCAGCAGCCAAGCCAGGTTGGCCACTGAAGCTTTCTTT.

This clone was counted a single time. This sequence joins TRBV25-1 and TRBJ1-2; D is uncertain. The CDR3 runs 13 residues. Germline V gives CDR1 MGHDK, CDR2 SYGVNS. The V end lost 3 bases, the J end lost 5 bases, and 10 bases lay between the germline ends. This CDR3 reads CASSDGPLYGYTF. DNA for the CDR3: TGTGCCAGCAGTGATGGCCCTCTGTATGGCTACACCTTC.

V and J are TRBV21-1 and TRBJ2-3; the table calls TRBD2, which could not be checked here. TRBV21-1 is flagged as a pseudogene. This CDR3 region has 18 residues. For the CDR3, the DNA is TGTGCCAGCAGCAAAGAGTGCCGGGGGGTTGGATGGACAGATACGCAGTATTTT. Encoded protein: CASSKECRGVGWTDTQYF.

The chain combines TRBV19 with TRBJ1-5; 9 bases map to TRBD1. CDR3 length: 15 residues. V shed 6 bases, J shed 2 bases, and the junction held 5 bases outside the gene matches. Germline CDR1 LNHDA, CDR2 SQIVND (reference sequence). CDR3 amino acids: CASSLGQGGNQPQHF. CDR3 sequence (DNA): TGTGCCAGTAGCCTGGGACAGGGAGGCAATCAGCCCCAGCATTTT.

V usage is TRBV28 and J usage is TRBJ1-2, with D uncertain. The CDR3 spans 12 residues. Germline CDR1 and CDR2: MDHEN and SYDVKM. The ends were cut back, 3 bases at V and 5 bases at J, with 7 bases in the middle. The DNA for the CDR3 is TGTGCCAGCAGTTTGAGATTTTATGGCTACACCTTC. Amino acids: CASSLRFYGYTF.

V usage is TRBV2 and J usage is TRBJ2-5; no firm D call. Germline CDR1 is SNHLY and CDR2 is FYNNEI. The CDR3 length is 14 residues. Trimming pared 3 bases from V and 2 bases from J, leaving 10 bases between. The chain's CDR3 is CASSESSVQETQYF. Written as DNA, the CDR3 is TGTGCCAGCAGTGAGTCCAGCGTACAAGAGACCCAGTACTTC.

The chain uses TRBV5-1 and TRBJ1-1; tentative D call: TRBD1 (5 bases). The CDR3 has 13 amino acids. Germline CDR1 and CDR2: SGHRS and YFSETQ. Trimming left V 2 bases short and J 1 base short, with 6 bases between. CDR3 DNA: TGCGCCAGCAGCTTAAGGGGGAACACTGAAGCTTTCTTT. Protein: CASSLRGNTEAFF.

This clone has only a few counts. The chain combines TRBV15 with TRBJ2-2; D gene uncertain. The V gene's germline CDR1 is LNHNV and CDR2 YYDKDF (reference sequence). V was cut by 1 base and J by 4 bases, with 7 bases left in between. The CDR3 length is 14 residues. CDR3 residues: CATSRGSTTGELFF. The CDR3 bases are TGTGCCACCAGCAGAGGCAGCACCACCGGGGAGCTGTTTTTT.

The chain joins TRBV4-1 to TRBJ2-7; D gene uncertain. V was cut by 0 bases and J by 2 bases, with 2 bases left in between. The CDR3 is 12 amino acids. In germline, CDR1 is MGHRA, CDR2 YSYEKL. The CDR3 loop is CASSQDTYEQYF. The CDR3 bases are TGCGCCAGCAGCCAAGATACCTACGAGCAGTACTTC.